This entry describes one T cell receptor (beta chain). Its antigen is unknown. TCRdb fed the reads into MiXCR, producing one record per CDR3 protein. The data contain 150,000 to 200,000 distinct CDR3 sequences, roughly 14% of them seen just once; the ten biggest clones take up 25% to 30%. This record comes from a study of T cell repertoires in cytomegalovirus infection. Study as a whole: Indications came from public TCR beta signatures; they pointed to CMV infection and to a matching HLA type. Broader study findings: Cumulative frequency of public TCR beta families picked out carriers of CMV plus the relevant HLA.

Germline assignment: CDR1 KGHSH and CDR2 LQKENI. This CDR3 region has 15 residues. V gave up 6 bases and J gave up 6 bases; unmatched junction bases: 9. The clonotype originates from a human donor in good health (CMV status not recorded). Some clones in this sample may be carry-over from other donors' samples. The chain uses TRBV18 and TRBJ2-1; TRBD2 agrees at 9 bases. The sequenced material came from PBMCs. This CDR3 reads CASSAQGLALNEQFF. CDR3 nucleotide sequence: TGTGCCAGCTCGGCTCAGGGACTAGCACTCAATGAGCAGTTCTTC.